A single sample gave rise to the 22 T cell receptor beta chains below, sequenced in a study of blood T cell repertoires in COVID-19. Sequenced by immunoSEQ multiplex PCR; TCRdb stores in-frame clones only, minus some. The table has over 250,000 clones, 70% to 90% seen once. Material: peripheral blood. These receptors originate from a woman aged 50 to 60 with COVID-19, enrolled during active disease.

This chain uses TRBV5-5 with TRBJ2-7; 15 nucleotides match TRBD2. CDR3 length equals 17 residues. V trimming: 4 bases; J trimming: 2 bases; junction bases outside the gene matches: 7. Germline lookup yields CDR1 SGHKS and CDR2 YYEKEE (reference sequence). CDR3 nucleotides: TGTGCCAGCAGCCCGCGGACTAGCGGGAGGGTAACCTACGAGCAGTACTTC. It yields the protein CASSPRTSGRVTYEQYF.

The chain has TRBV12-3 or TRBV12-4 and TRBJ1-5, with no clear D. The CDR3 is 12 residues long. The V gene lost 3 bases and the J gene lost 7 bases, with 7 bases spanning the gap. In DNA, the CDR3 is TGTGCCAGCAGTTTTGAGGGACAGCCCCAGCATTTT. It encodes CASSFEGQPQHF.

V and J are TRBV7-9 and TRBJ2-4; D is undetermined. CDR3 length: 18 amino acids. V was cut by 0 bases and J by 0 bases, with 15 bases left in between. Germline V gene sequence: CDR1 SEHNR, CDR2 FQNEAQ (reference sequence). DNA of the CDR3: TGTGCCAGCAGCTTAGCGGGTGGGCAGGTGAAAGCCAAAAACATTCAGTACTTC. Protein: CASSLAGGQVKAKNIQYF.

The V gene is TRBV10-3, the J gene TRBJ2-3; 11 bases line up with TRBD2. Losses at the gene ends were 6 bases for V and 4 bases for J; bases not matched to a gene: 6. The length of the CDR3 is 15 residues. Per germline, CDR1 ENHRY and CDR2 SYGVKD. CDR3 in amino acids: CAISTLAGASDTQYF. The CDR3 DNA sequence: TGTGCCATCAGCACACTAGCGGGAGCGTCAGATACGCAGTATTTT.

Note on this clone: Germline is not matched at one junction end, which may reflect a read error. In DNA, the CDR3 is TGTGCCAGCAGCGACCCACCGACAGGGAACGCTGAAGCTTTCTTT. Translation gives CASSDPPTGNAEAFF. The J gene is TRBJ1-1, the V gene TRBV6-6; 7 nucleotides align to TRBD1. Germline assignment: CDR1 MNHNY and CDR2 SVGAGI (reference sequence). The CDR3 is 15 residues long.

The chain combines TRBV19 with TRBJ2-1; 8 nucleotides align to TRBD2. The CDR3 is 14 residues long. After removal of 9 bases from V and 8 bases from J, the junction contained 12 bases not matched to a gene. Germline V CDR1 and CDR2: LNHDA, SQIVND (reference sequence). The CDR3 DNA is TGTGCCAGCGGGGATGGAGGGACTAGAGATGAGCAGTTCTTC. This gives the protein CASGDGGTRDEQFF.

This clone was counted once. V usage is TRBV6-5 and J usage is TRBJ2-3, with 8 bases that match TRBD1. Trimming cost V 7 bases and J 3 bases; bases outside gene matches: 9. CDR3 length: 15 residues. CDR1 and CDR2 (germline): MNHEY, SVGAGI. CDR3 sequence reads: CASIWRQGLTDTQYF. The CDR3 nucleotides read TGTGCCAGCATATGGAGACAGGGGCTTACAGATACGCAGTATTTT.

The chain carries TRBV20-1 and TRBJ1-5; TRBD1 might be the D (5 bases). The CDR3 is made up of 16 amino acids. V lost 3 bases and J 8 bases, leaving 23 bases between the germline ends. The germline V gene encodes CDR1 DFQATT and CDR2 SNEGSKA (reference sequence). CDR3 sequence reads: CSASPLGLAGNEPQHF. CDR3 bases: TGCAGTGCTAGTCCCCTCGGGTTGGCAGGGAATGAGCCCCAGCATTTT.

This chain uses TRBV6-2 or TRBV6-3 with TRBJ1-6; D is possibly TRBD1 (5 bases). The CDR3 length is 15 residues. V dropped 6 bases and J dropped 8 bases, with 17 bases sitting between them. Looked up from germline, CDR1 is MNHEY and CDR2 is SVGEGT. CDR3 nucleotides: TGTGCCAGCAGCTCCGAAGGGGTCTGGGATTCACCCCTCCACTTT. This gives the protein CASSSEGVWDSPLHF.

The chain employs TRBV19 and TRBJ2-7; 10 positions match TRBD1. V lost 6 bases, J lost 3 bases, and 2 bases stayed unmatched. This CDR3 region has 13 residues. The germline V gene has CDR1 LNHDA and CDR2 SQIVND (reference sequence). The CDR3 protein is CASRGQGHYEQYF. The DNA of the CDR3 is TGTGCCAGTAGGGGACAGGGGCACTACGAGCAGTACTTC.

This clone has more than one count but fewer than ten. The chain links TRBV7-6 to TRBJ1-5, with 7 nucleotides matching TRBD1. V gave up 3 bases and J gave up 4 bases; unmatched junction bases: 0. Germline CDR1 and CDR2: SGHVS and FNYEAQ. This CDR3 is 13 amino acids long. CDR3 sequence: CASSLGQNQPQHF. The CDR3 coding sequence is TGTGCCAGCAGCTTGGGACAGAATCAGCCCCAGCATTTT. Full variable domain (remainder filled in from reference TRBV7-6 and TRBJ1-5): GAGVSQSPRYKVTKRGQDVALRCDPISGHVSLYWYRQALGQGPEFLTYFNYEAQQDKSGLPNDRFSAERPEGSISTLTIQRTEQRDSAMYRCASSLGQNQPQHFGDGTRLSIL.

The table lists this clone with a count of one. The chain recombines TRBV6-5 with TRBJ1-2; D not certain. Deletions cut 6 bases from V and 2 bases from J, with 16 bases between. Germline CDR1 is MNHEY and CDR2 is SVGAGI. The CDR3 sequence is 15 residues long. The CDR3 DNA is TGTGCCAGCAGCCCCCCCGTCTTAATAAACTATGGCTACACCTTC. As protein: CASSPPVLINYGYTF.

The chain has TRBV19 and TRBJ2-1, with 8 bases fitting TRBD1. The trim removed 10 bases at V and 8 bases at J, leaving 10 bases unmatched. The CDR3 is made up of 13 amino acids. Per germline, CDR1 LNHDA and CDR2 SQIVND (reference sequence). CDR3 residues: CATTRTGSDEQFF. In nucleotides, the CDR3 is TGTGCCACAACTAGGACAGGGTCTGATGAGCAGTTCTTC.

The chain uses TRBV5-1 and TRBJ2-1, with 10 bases matching TRBD2. This CDR3 is 17 amino acids long. Germline CDR1 is SGHRS and CDR2 is YFSETQ. Trimming cost V 0 bases and J 6 bases; bases outside gene matches: 9. CDR3 sequence reads: CASSLGELAGFANEQFF. The DNA for the CDR3 is TGCGCCAGCAGCTTGGGGGAACTAGCGGGATTCGCCAATGAGCAGTTCTTC.

The chain couples TRBV11-2 to TRBJ1-5, with a tentative D call TRBD1 (6 bases). CDR3 size: 15 residues. The ends were cut back, 2 bases at V and 3 bases at J, with 11 bases in the middle. CDR1 is SGHAT and CDR2 is FQNNGV in the germline V gene. CDR3 DNA sequence: TGTGCCAGCAGCTTATCAGGGGCCCTCAATCAGCCCCAGCATTTT. It is translated as CASSLSGALNQPQHF.

This clone has a handful of counts. The rearrangement joins TRBV14 to TRBJ2-7; TRBD1 is a possible D gene (5 bases). CDR1 is SGHDN, CDR2 FVKESK, per germline. V was clipped by 1 base and J by 5 bases, with 24 bases between them. This CDR3 region has 18 residues. The CDR3 is CASSQVTGIRASMNEQYF. The CDR3, as DNA: TGTGCCAGCAGCCAAGTAACCGGAATCAGGGCTTCGATGAACGAGCAGTACTTC.

The chain links TRBV14 to TRBJ2-1; the D gene is possibly TRBD2 (5 bases). This CDR3 is built from 15 residues. Trimming left V 3 bases short and J 1 base short, with 10 bases between. The germline V gene encodes CDR1 SGHDN and CDR2 FVKESK. For the CDR3, the DNA is TGTGCCAGCAGCCACCTACTAGTTTCCTACAATGAGCAGTTCTTC. Encoded protein: CASSHLLVSYNEQFF. The full variable domain, in which reference TRBV14 and TRBJ2-1 provide the parts outside the CDR3, is EAGVTQFPSHSVIEKGQTVTLRCDPISGHDNLYWYRRVMGKEIKFLLHFVKESKQDESGMPNNRFLAERTGGTYSTLKVQPAELEDSGVYFCASSHLLVSYNEQFFGPGTRLTVL.

CDR3 sequence: CASSSPSSGDNEQFF. The CDR3 DNA reads TGTGCCAGCAGTTCGCCTTCTAGCGGGGACAATGAGCAGTTCTTC. The J gene is TRBJ2-1, the V gene TRBV25-1; 9 bases are shared with TRBD2. Germline V CDR1 and CDR2: MGHDK, SYGVNS. CDR3 length equals 15 residues. Trimming took 5 bases from V and 5 from J; bases not matched to a gene: 7.

The V gene is TRBV6-5, the J gene TRBJ1-1; the D is unclear. The CDR3 loop spans 13 amino acids. CDR1 and CDR2 from the germline V gene are MNHEY and SVGAGI. The ends were cut back, 6 bases at V and 0 bases at J, with 8 bases in the middle. CDR3 loop: CASRPNLNTEAFF. The CDR3 DNA follows: TGTGCCAGCAGACCAAACTTGAACACTGAAGCTTTCTTT.

The genes are TRBV2 and TRBJ2-1; possible D gene TRBD1, 6 bases. Deletions cut 8 bases from V and 4 bases from J, with 12 bases between. The CDR3 runs to 13 residues. Germline CDR1 reads SNHLY; CDR2 reads FYNNEI. This CDR3 reads CASSGQSYNEQFF. CDR3 coding DNA: TGTGCCAGCTCCGGACAGAGTTACAATGAGCAGTTCTTC.

The chain employs TRBV7-2 and TRBJ2-1, with TRBD2 matching 13 bases. J lost 0 bases, V lost 0 bases, and 2 bases had no gene match. The CDR3 is 18 amino acids. Germline CDR1 and CDR2: SGHTA and FQGNSA. The CDR3 protein is CASSLAWTSGSSYNEQFF. CDR3 DNA: TGTGCCAGCAGCTTAGCGTGGACTAGCGGGAGCTCCTACAATGAGCAGTTCTTC.

The J gene is TRBJ1-3, the V gene TRBV18, with D tentatively TRBD1 (5 bases). CDR1 is KGHSH, CDR2 LQKENI, per germline. Trimming cost V 1 base and J 2 bases, with 12 bases left between them. CDR3 length: 16 amino acids. The DNA for the CDR3 is TGTGCCAGCTCACCACAAAAGGGGCTTACTGGAAACACCATATATTTT. It yields the protein CASSPQKGLTGNTIYF.